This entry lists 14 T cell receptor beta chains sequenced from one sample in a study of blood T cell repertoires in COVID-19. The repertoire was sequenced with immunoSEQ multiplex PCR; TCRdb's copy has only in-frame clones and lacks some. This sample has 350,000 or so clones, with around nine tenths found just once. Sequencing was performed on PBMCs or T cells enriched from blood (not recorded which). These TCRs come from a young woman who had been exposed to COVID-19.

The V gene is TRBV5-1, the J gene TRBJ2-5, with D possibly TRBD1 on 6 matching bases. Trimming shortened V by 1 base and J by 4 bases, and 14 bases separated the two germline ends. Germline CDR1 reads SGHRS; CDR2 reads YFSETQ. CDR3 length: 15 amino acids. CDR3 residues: CASSLQQGLGETQYF. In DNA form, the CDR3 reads TGCGCCAGCAGCTTGCAGCAGGGGTTGGGAGAGACCCAGTACTTC.

CDR3: CASSSDTYSGNTIYF. Written as DNA, the CDR3 is TGTGCCAGCAGCTCGGACACTTACTCTGGAAACACCATATATTTT. The chain couples TRBV27 to TRBJ1-3; TRBD1 is a possible D gene (5 bases). Looked up from germline, CDR1 is MNHEY and CDR2 is SMNVEV (reference sequence). The CDR3 spans 15 residues. V was shortened by 6 bases and J by 0 bases, with 12 bases between the two germline ends.

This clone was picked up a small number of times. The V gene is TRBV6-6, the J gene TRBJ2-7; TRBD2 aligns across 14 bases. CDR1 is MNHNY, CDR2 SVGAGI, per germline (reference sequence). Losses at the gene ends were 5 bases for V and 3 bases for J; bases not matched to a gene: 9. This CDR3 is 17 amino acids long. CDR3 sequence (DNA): TGTGCCAGCAGTCTGTCGGGACTAGCGGGAGCGAGCTACGAGCAGTACTTC. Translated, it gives CASSLSGLAGASYEQYF.

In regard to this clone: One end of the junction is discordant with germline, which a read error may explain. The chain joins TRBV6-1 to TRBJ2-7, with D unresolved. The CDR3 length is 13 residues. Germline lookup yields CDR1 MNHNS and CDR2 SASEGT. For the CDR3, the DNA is TGTGCCAGCAGCGAAGGCGTAACCTACGAGCAGTACTTC. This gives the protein CASSEGVTYEQYF.

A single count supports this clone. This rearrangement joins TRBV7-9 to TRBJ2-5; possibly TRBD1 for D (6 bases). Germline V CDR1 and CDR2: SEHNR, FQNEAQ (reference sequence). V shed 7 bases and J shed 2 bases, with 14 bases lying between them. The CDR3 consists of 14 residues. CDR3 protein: CASNPRGGQETQYF. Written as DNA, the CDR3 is TGTGCCAGCAACCCTAGAGGGGGACAAGAGACCCAGTACTTC.

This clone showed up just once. The CDR3 here is CASSTLGTKSGEDVSGANVLTF. As DNA, the CDR3 is TGTGCCAGCAGCACTCTAGGGACGAAGTCAGGGGAAGACGTCTCTGGGGCCAACGTCCTGACTTTC. The chain combines TRBV7-9 with TRBJ2-6, with a tentative D call TRBD1 (6 bases). Germline V gene sequence: CDR1 SEHNR, CDR2 FQNEAQ (reference sequence). V was trimmed by 5 bases and J by 0 bases, leaving 29 bases between them. This CDR3 has 22 residues.

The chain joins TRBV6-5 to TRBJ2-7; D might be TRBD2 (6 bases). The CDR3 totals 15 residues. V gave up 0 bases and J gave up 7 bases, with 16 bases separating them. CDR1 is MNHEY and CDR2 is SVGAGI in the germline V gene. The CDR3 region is CASSYSTGSSGEQYF. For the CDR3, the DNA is TGTGCCAGCAGTTACTCCACCGGGAGCTCGGGTGAGCAGTACTTC.

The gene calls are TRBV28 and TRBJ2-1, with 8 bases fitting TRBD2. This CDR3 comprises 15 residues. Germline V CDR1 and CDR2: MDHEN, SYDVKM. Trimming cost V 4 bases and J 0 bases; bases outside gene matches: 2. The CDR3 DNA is TGTGCCAGCAGTTCGGGAGGGCCCTCCTACAATGAGCAGTTCTTC. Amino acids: CASSSGGPSYNEQFF. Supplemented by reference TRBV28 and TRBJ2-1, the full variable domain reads DVKVTQSSRYLVKRTGEKVFLECVQDMDHENMFWYRQDPGLGLRLIYFSYDVKMKEKGDIPEGYSVSREKKERFSLILESASTNQTSMYLCASSSGGPSYNEQFFGPGTRLTVL.

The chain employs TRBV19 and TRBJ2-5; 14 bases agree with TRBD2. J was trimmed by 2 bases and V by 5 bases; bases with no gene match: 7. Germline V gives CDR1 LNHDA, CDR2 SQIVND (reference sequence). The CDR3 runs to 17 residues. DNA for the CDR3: TGTGCCAGTAGTGCCCCGACTAGCGGGAGGGCTCAAGAGACCCAGTACTTC. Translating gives CASSAPTSGRAQETQYF.

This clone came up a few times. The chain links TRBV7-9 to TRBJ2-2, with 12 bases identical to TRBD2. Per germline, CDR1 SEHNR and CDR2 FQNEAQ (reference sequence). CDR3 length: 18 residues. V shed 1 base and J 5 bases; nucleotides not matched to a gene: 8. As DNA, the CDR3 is TGTGCCAGCAGCTTAGAATGGACTAGCGGGATTTATACCGGGGAGCTGTTTTTT. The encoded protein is CASSLEWTSGIYTGELFF.

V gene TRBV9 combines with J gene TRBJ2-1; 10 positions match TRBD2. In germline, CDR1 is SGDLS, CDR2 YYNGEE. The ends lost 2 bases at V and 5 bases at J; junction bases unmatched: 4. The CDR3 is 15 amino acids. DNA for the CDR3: TGTGCCAGCAGCGTGGGACTAGCGAGCCACAATGAGCAGTTCTTC. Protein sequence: CASSVGLASHNEQFF. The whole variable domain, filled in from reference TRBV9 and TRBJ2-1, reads DSGVTQTPKHLITATGQRVTLRCSPRSGDLSVYWYQQSLDQGLQFLIQYYNGEERAKGNILERFSAQQFPDLHSELNLSSLELGDSALYFCASSVGLASHNEQFFGPGTRLTVL.

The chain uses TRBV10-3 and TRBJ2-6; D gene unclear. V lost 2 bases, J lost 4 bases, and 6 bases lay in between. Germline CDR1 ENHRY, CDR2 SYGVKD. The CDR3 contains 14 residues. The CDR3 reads CAISEGPGANVLTF. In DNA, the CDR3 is TGTGCCATCAGTGAGGGCCCCGGGGCCAACGTCCTGACTTTC.

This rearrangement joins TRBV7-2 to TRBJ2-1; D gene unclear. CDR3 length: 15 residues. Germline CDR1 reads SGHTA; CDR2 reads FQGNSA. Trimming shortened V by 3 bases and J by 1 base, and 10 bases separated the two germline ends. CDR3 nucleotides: TGTGCCAGCAGCTTTCTAACTTTTTCCTACAATGAGCAGTTCTTC. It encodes CASSFLTFSYNEQFF.

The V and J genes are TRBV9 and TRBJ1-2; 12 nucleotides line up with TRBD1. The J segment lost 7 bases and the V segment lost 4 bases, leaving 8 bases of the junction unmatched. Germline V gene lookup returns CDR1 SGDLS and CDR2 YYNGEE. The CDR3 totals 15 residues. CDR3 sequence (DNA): TGTGCCAGCAGCACCCGGGACAGGGGGCAGAGTGGCTACACCTTC. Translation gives CASSTRDRGQSGYTF.